This T cell receptor (beta chain) was captured by sequencing in a study of blood T cell repertoires in COVID-19. Germline CDR1 MNHEY, CDR2 SVGEGT. Trimming left V 6 bases short and J 4 bases short, with 18 bases between. The CDR3 is made up of 15 amino acids. Assay: immunoSEQ multiplex PCR; the TCRdb copy retains only in-frame clones and omits some. The sample carries 97,000 or so clones, around 76% recorded once. Source material: peripheral blood. The clonotype comes from a man older than 75 with acute or convalescent COVID-19. The chain couples TRBV6-2 or TRBV6-3 to TRBJ2-5, with D possibly matching TRBD1 (5 bases). CDR3 bases: TGTGCCAGCAGCCTTGGGGCCCGCGTCCCAGAGACCCAGTACTTC. This translates into CASSLGARVPETQYF.